This T cell receptor (beta chain) was sequenced during a study of T-cell memory formation after mild COVID-19. Study-wide background: Across donors, TCR clusters were largely donor specific.

Study outcomes and limitations: Among clones contracting day 15 to 85, CD4/CD8 was balanced, whereas later expanders leaned CD4+. Some responding clones appeared in pre-infection memory, suggesting cross-reactive memory joined.

TCRdb reprocessed the 5' RACE reads with MiXCR, giving one entry per CDR3 protein. This repertoire shows 350,000 to 450,000 distinct CDR3 sequences, around 20% found once; its top ten account for roughly 8.4%. Germline CDR1 KGHDR, CDR2 SFDVKD. V gave up 4 bases and J gave up 5 bases, with 14 bases separating them. The CDR3 is 16 residues long. This clonotype turned up a few times. What it recognizes is unknown. The chain uses TRBV24-1 and TRBJ2-6, with D hard to call. Sample: PBMCs or a T cell subset sorted from them (not recorded which). The TCR comes from an adult woman who had mild COVID-19 (a few samples of this study predate the infection). Cell type and time point are not known. CDR3 sequence: CATSENTALRANVLTF. The DNA for the CDR3 is TGTGCCACCAGTGAAAACACCGCCTTGCGGGCCAACGTCCTGACTTTC.